The 2 T cell receptor beta chains listed next were all sequenced from one sample in a study of blood T cell repertoires in COVID-19. TCRdb's copy holds only in-frame clones and misses some; the assay was immunoSEQ multiplex PCR. The data show about 180,000 clones, approximately 82% seen once. The sequencing input was PBMCs or T cells enriched from blood (not recorded which). All receptors derive from a man aged 55-75 years who had recovered from COVID-19.

The genes are TRBV9 and TRBJ2-2; 12 nucleotides match TRBD2. Germline V CDR1 and CDR2: SGDLS, YYNGEE. CDR3 size: 17 residues. The ends lost 0 bases at V and 6 bases at J; junction bases unmatched: 6. CDR3 coding DNA: TGTGCCAGCAGCGTAGGTCTAGCGGGGGGGCTCTCCGGGGAGCTGTTTTTT. As protein: CASSVGLAGGLSGELFF.

V usage is TRBV2 and J usage is TRBJ2-2; D possibly corresponds to TRBD2 (5 bases). The germline V gene encodes CDR1 SNHLY and CDR2 FYNNEI. CDR3 length: 13 amino acids. Trimming pared 0 bases from V and 8 bases from J, leaving 7 bases between. The CDR3 sequence is CASSEAPGGELFF. CDR3 DNA: TGTGCCAGCAGTGAAGCACCGGGGGGGGAGCTGTTTTTT.